This section outlines one T cell receptor (beta chain) sequence together with its context. What it recognizes is unknown. These data are taken from a study of cytomegalovirus exposure and HLA in healthy donors. About the research overall: Drawn from HLA-typed donors, 83 million or so unique TCRs were held in an early data release.

Study-wide points: HLA-A and HLA-B allele assignments for most subjects were reportedly predicted accurately using TCR beta sequences.

With 60 Vbeta and 13 Jbeta primers, the PCR was carried out. Sequenced by immunoSEQ multiplex PCR; TCRdb stores in-frame clones only, minus some. The table includes more than 150,000 clones, over 80% detected once. The receptor was isolated from a girl aged 10 to 17 in good health and CMV-seropositive. Material for sequencing was PBMCs.

CDR3 in DNA: TGTGCCAGCAGTGAACTACGGCAGGGGGAGACCCAGTACTTC. This sequence encodes CASSELRQGETQYF. The J gene is TRBJ2-5, the V gene TRBV2, with D possibly matching TRBD1 (6 bases). Looked up from germline, CDR1 is SNHLY and CDR2 is FYNNEI. Trimming removed 2 bases from V and 5 bases from J, with 12 bases in between. The CDR3 runs to 14 residues.